These 32 T cell receptor beta chains came from one sample sequenced in a study of blood T cell repertoires in COVID-19. Produced via immunoSEQ multiplex PCR; TCRdb's table is partial and in-frame only. The sample holds around 150,000 clones, 85% seen once. The sample comprised peripheral blood. These receptors all stem from a human donor with acute or convalescent COVID-19. The donor label of this sample is uncertain.

This rearrangement joins TRBV5-1 to TRBJ2-3, with 14 positions matching TRBD2. This CDR3 is 17 amino acids long. The trim removed 0 bases at V and 6 bases at J, leaving 6 bases unmatched. Germline CDR1 SGHRS, CDR2 YFSETQ. The CDR3 DNA is TGCGCCAGCAGCTTGGTCGGACTAGCGGGGGGCGGGGATACGCAGTATTTT. It codes for CASSLVGLAGGGDTQYF.

At least ten counts were recorded for this clone. DNA for the CDR3: TGTGCCAGCAGCCGCGGACAGGCGCTATTCTTAGACTTGAACACTGAAGCTTTCTTT. It encodes CASSRGQALFLDLNTEAFF. This chain connects TRBV27 to TRBJ1-1; 7 nucleotides match TRBD1. The CDR3 totals 19 residues. Germline CDR1 reads MNHEY; CDR2 reads SMNVEV (reference sequence). Trimming removed 6 bases from V and 0 bases from J; junction bases left unmatched: 19.

The CDR3 sequence is CASSSEIRTAAGTIYF. CDR3 DNA: TGTGCCAGCAGCTCCGAAATTAGGACAGCCGCCGGCACCATATATTTT. The chain is built from TRBV7-6 and TRBJ1-3; D perhaps matches TRBD1 (6 bases). V lost 4 bases and J lost 9, with 22 bases in between. Germline V gene data show CDR1 as SGHVS and CDR2 as FNYEAQ. CDR3 length: 16 amino acids. Together with reference TRBV7-6 and TRBJ1-3, the CDR3 gives the full variable domain: GAGVSQSPRYKVTKRGQDVALRCDPISGHVSLYWYRQALGQGPEFLTYFNYEAQQDKSGLPNDRFSAERPEGSISTLTIQRTEQRDSAMYRCASSSEIRTAAGTIYFGEGSWLTVV.

The chain couples TRBV2 to TRBJ1-4, with TRBD1 as a possible D gene (5 bases). V lost 5 bases and J 5 bases, leaving 12 bases between the germline ends. Germline CDR1 SNHLY, CDR2 FYNNEI. The CDR3 has 14 residues. This chain's CDR3 is CASSRGGGNEKLFF. In DNA, the CDR3 is TGTGCCAGCAGTAGAGGCGGGGGAAATGAAAAACTGTTTTTT.

This chain links TRBV5-1 with TRBJ1-4, with 7 bases lining up with TRBD1. Germline CDR1 SGHRS, CDR2 YFSETQ. This CDR3 contains 16 residues. V was pared by 4 bases and J by 1 base, with 7 bases of the junction left unmatched. DNA for the CDR3: TGCGCCAGCAGCCTAAGCCGACAGGGAACTAATGAAAAACTGTTTTTT. Protein product: CASSLSRQGTNEKLFF. The whole variable domain, remainder taken from reference TRBV5-1 and TRBJ1-4, is KAGVTQTPRYLIKTRGQQVTLSCSPISGHRSVSWYQQTPGQGLQFLFEYFSETQRNKGNFPGRFSGRQFSNSRSEMNVSTLELGDSALYLCASSLSRQGTNEKLFFGSGTQLSVL.

About this clone: The identical CDR3 is also encoded by other nucleotide sequences in the sample. V and J are TRBV2 and TRBJ1-6; D is unclear. V lost 4 bases to trimming and J lost 6 bases, with 7 bases between them. The CDR3 covers 13 residues. Germline CDR1 SNHLY, CDR2 FYNNEI. The CDR3 DNA follows: TGTGCCAGCAGTGGGACTGGTAATTCACCCCTCCACTTT. Translated, it gives CASSGTGNSPLHF.

The chain recombines TRBV5-8 with TRBJ1-2, with a possible D match to TRBD1 (5 bases). V was trimmed by 6 bases and J by 1 base, leaving 13 bases between them. CDR3 length: 14 amino acids. Looked up from germline, CDR1 is SGHTS and CDR2 is YDEGEE. Here the CDR3 reads CASNPGQGNYGYTF. CDR3 sequence (DNA): TGTGCCAGCAACCCCGGTCAGGGTAACTATGGCTACACCTTC.

A single count supports this clone. The chain links TRBV25-1 to TRBJ1-6; possible D gene TRBD1, 5 bases. V was clipped by 3 bases and J by 8 bases, with 11 bases between them. The CDR3 has 14 residues. The germline V gene encodes CDR1 MGHDK and CDR2 SYGVNS. This CDR3 reads CASSEGGSYSPLHF. In nucleotides, the CDR3 is TGTGCCAGCAGTGAGGGGGGTAGCTATTCACCCCTCCACTTT.

This clone has at least ten counts. The rearrangement uses TRBV11-3 and TRBJ2-3; perhaps TRBD2 as D (6 bases). The germline V and J ends were trimmed by 1 base and 8 bases, with 16 bases remaining between them. The CDR3 covers 15 residues. Per germline, CDR1 SGHNT and CDR2 YENEEA. Written as DNA, the CDR3 is TGTGCCAGCAGCTTAGGGGGCAGGGACTCGGGTACGCAGTATTTT. The encoded protein is CASSLGGRDSGTQYF.

V gene TRBV3-1 (or the pseudogene TRBV3-2) combines with J gene TRBJ2-2, with D possibly being TRBD1 (5 bases). Germline lookup yields CDR1 LGHDT and CDR2 YNNKEL (reference sequence). This CDR3 has 14 residues. V was clipped by 6 bases and J by 4 bases, with 12 bases between them. The CDR3 protein is CASSLRDSTGELFF. The CDR3 DNA follows: TGTGCCAGCAGTCTCAGGGATTCCACCGGGGAGCTGTTTTTT.

The sample holds one count of this clone. The chain links TRBV7-9 to TRBJ1-1; D gene uncertain. The CDR3 has 14 amino acids. The V gene lost 5 bases and the J gene lost 0 bases, with 10 bases spanning the gap. Germline V CDR1 and CDR2: SEHNR, FQNEAQ (reference sequence). CDR3 coding DNA: TGTGCCAGCAGCCCGACTGTCATGAACACTGAAGCTTTCTTT. Translating it yields CASSPTVMNTEAFF.

The V call is TRBV5-5, the J call TRBJ1-5, with TRBD1 matching over 10 bases. Germline V CDR1 and CDR2: SGHKS, YYEKEE (reference sequence). J gave up 4 bases and V 6 bases, and 4 bases lay outside the gene matches. The length of the CDR3 is 14 residues. CDR3 region: CASIRTGGNQPQHF. CDR3 DNA sequence: TGTGCCAGCATAAGGACAGGGGGGAATCAGCCCCAGCATTTT.

The chain employs TRBV2 and TRBJ1-6; D might be TRBD1 (5 bases). The CDR3 contains 15 residues. Germline V CDR1 and CDR2: SNHLY, FYNNEI. Trimming pared 8 bases from V and 0 bases from J, leaving 11 bases between. CDR3 region: CASGAVSSYNSPLHF. DNA of the CDR3: TGTGCCAGCGGGGCGGTAAGCTCCTATAATTCACCCCTCCACTTT. The variable domain in full, with the rest retrieved from reference TRBV2 and TRBJ1-6, is EPEVTQTPSHQVTQMGQEVILRCVPISNHLYFYWYRQILGQKVEFLVSFYNNEISEKSEIFDDQFSVERPDGSNFTLKIRSTKLEDSAMYFCASGAVSSYNSPLHFGNGTRLTVT.

The chain employs TRBV28 and TRBJ1-5, with D possibly matching TRBD1 (6 bases). Germline loops: CDR1 MDHEN, CDR2 SYDVKM. This CDR3 has 15 amino acids. V dropped 2 bases and J dropped 0 bases, with 8 bases sitting between them. The CDR3 spells CASSLGQYSNQPQHF. The CDR3 bases are TGTGCCAGCAGTTTAGGACAGTATAGCAATCAGCCCCAGCATTTT.

V usage is TRBV19 and J usage is TRBJ1-6; TRBD1 is a possible D gene (5 bases). CDR3 length: 15 amino acids. Germline assignment: CDR1 LNHDA and CDR2 SQIVND (reference sequence). Trimming removed 5 bases at V and 9 bases at J, with 17 bases between. DNA of the CDR3: TGTGCCAGTAGTTTCTTAGACAGATTCAGTTCACCCCTCCACTTT. It specifies CASSFLDRFSSPLHF.

J is TRBJ1-2 and V is TRBV6-4, with TRBD1 matching over 12 bases. The CDR3 contains 18 residues. Germline CDR1 is MRHNA and CDR2 is SNTAGT. J gave up 2 bases and V 2 bases, and 9 bases lay outside the gene matches. The CDR3 nucleotides read TGTGCCAGCAGTGACATTTTGGGACAGGGGGCATGGAACTATGGCTACACCTTC. This sequence encodes CASSDILGQGAWNYGYTF.

In this sample, this clone turned up a few times. The rearrangement joins TRBV7-2 to TRBJ1-2; 10 nucleotides line up with TRBD1. Unmatched junction bases numbered 12, after V lost 6 bases and J lost 5 bases. This CDR3 comprises 16 residues. Germline values: CDR1 SGHTA, CDR2 FQGNSA. The CDR3 loop reads CASRDNGQGVWYGYTF. The CDR3 DNA reads as TGTGCCAGCAGAGACAATGGACAGGGGGTTTGGTATGGCTACACCTTC.

This clone turned up a few times. The V call is TRBV9, the J call TRBJ2-5, with a tentative D call TRBD2 (6 bases). This CDR3 spans 13 amino acids. V lost 2 bases and J 2 bases, leaving 7 bases between the germline ends. The germline V gene encodes CDR1 SGDLS and CDR2 YYNGEE. CDR3 amino acids: CASSVSGQETQYF. The CDR3 nucleotides are TGTGCCAGCAGCGTCAGCGGGCAAGAGACCCAGTACTTC.

CDR3 bases: TGTGCCAGCAGTGCCCGACAGGGAAGGTCCTACAATGAGCAGTTCTTC. Protein product: CASSARQGRSYNEQFF. The chain has TRBV6-2 or TRBV6-3 and TRBJ2-1, with 7 nucleotides matching TRBD1. CDR3 length equals 16 residues. Trimming removed 5 bases from V and 1 base from J; junction bases left unmatched: 8. Germline lookup yields CDR1 MNHEY and CDR2 SVGEGT.

This rearrangement joins TRBV5-6 to TRBJ2-1; 12 bases line up with TRBD2. This CDR3 contains 16 residues. Germline CDR1 is SGHDT and CDR2 is YYEEEE. Germline trimming cut 0 bases from V and 5 bases from J; bases unmatched to any gene: 3. The CDR3 loop is CASSLAPSGGDNEQFF. The CDR3 bases are TGTGCCAGCAGCTTGGCTCCTAGCGGGGGGGACAATGAGCAGTTCTTC.

The J gene is TRBJ2-6, the V gene TRBV19, with D unclear. Per germline, CDR1 LNHDA and CDR2 SQIVND (reference sequence). This CDR3 comprises 13 residues. Trimming took 6 bases from V and 3 from J, leaving 6 bases between them. Written as DNA, the CDR3 is TGTGCCAGTAGACAAAGTGGGGCCAACGTCCTGACTTTC. This encodes CASRQSGANVLTF.

The chain employs TRBV19 and TRBJ1-2; D remains unclear. V was clipped by 2 bases and J by 7 bases, with 17 bases between them. This CDR3 spans 15 amino acids. CDR1 and CDR2 from the germline V gene are LNHDA and SQIVND (reference sequence). The CDR3 spells CASSILGREIRGYTF. The CDR3 nucleotides are TGTGCCAGTAGTATACTCGGGCGGGAGATTCGTGGCTACACCTTC.

The rearrangement links TRBV5-1 to TRBJ2-5; D unresolved. CDR1 is SGHRS and CDR2 is YFSETQ in the germline V gene. The CDR3 has 13 amino acids. Trimming pared 6 bases from V and 8 bases from J, leaving 17 bases between. The CDR3 DNA is TGCGCCAGCAACTACTCCCAAAACGAAACCCAGTACTTC. Its translation: CASNYSQNETQYF. Using reference TRBV5-1 and TRBJ2-5 for the parts outside the CDR3, the full variable domain is KAGVTQTPRYLIKTRGQQVTLSCSPISGHRSVSWYQQTPGQGLQFLFEYFSETQRNKGNFPGRFSGRQFSNSRSEMNVSTLELGDSALYLCASNYSQNETQYFGPGTRLLVL.

The chain combines TRBV4-1 with TRBJ2-6, with 9 bases aligning to TRBD1. Looked up from germline, CDR1 is MGHRA and CDR2 is YSYEKL. The trim removed 0 bases at V and 3 bases at J, leaving 9 bases unmatched. There are 19 residues in the CDR3. The CDR3 reads CASSQDPGQGDGGANVLTF. CDR3 nucleotide sequence: TGCGCCAGCAGCCAAGACCCGGGACAGGGAGATGGTGGGGCCAACGTCCTGACTTTC.

CDR3 sequence reads: CASSYSGSGTIYF. The CDR3 bases are TGTGCCAGCAGTTACTCGGGTTCGGGCACCATATATTTT. This rearrangement joins TRBV6-5 to TRBJ1-3; no reliable D call. Trimming stripped 0 bases from V and 9 bases from J, with 9 bases between. This CDR3 region has 13 residues. Germline lookup yields CDR1 MNHEY and CDR2 SVGAGI.

This chain joins TRBV6-5 and TRBJ1-1, with unresolved D. The V gene lost 6 bases and the J gene lost 4 bases, with 12 bases spanning the gap. Germline loops: CDR1 MNHEY, CDR2 SVGAGI. The CDR3 covers 13 residues. The CDR3 region has the DNA TGTGCCAGCAGCCCCACCCGAGTCACTGAAGCTTTCTTT. This codes for CASSPTRVTEAFF.

V usage is TRBV12-3 or TRBV12-4 and J usage is TRBJ1-6; no clear D. Trimming stripped 3 bases from V and 6 bases from J, with 3 bases between. CDR3 size: 12 residues. The CDR3 nucleotides read TGTGCCAGCAGTTTCCTTAATTCACCCCTCCACTTT. Translated, it gives CASSFLNSPLHF.

The chain links TRBV6-5 to TRBJ1-2; tentatively, D is TRBD1 (6 bases). The germline V gene has CDR1 MNHEY and CDR2 SVGAGI. The CDR3 length is 15 residues. V lost 3 bases and J 0 bases, leaving 11 bases between the germline ends. CDR3: CASSYNGGTNYGYTF. The DNA of the CDR3 is TGTGCCAGCAGTTATAATGGGGGCACTAACTATGGCTACACCTTC.

The rearrangement joins TRBV14 to TRBJ1-1; D is possibly TRBD1 (5 bases). Germline CDR1 and CDR2: SGHDN and FVKESK. CDR3 length: 16 residues. V lost 0 bases and J 0 bases, leaving 11 bases between the germline ends. The CDR3, as DNA: TGTGCCAGCAGCCAAGATCTAGGGGTACTGAACACTGAAGCTTTCTTT. Translating gives CASSQDLGVLNTEAFF.

This clone has just a few counts. J is TRBJ1-6 and V is TRBV27; D remains unclear. V was pared by 2 bases and J by 0 bases, with 8 bases between. The CDR3 spans 16 residues. CDR1 is MNHEY, CDR2 SMNVEV, per germline (reference sequence). In DNA, the CDR3 is TGTGCCAGCAGTTTAAGACTAAGCTCCTATAATTCACCCCTCCACTTT. Residues: CASSLRLSSYNSPLHF.

This chain connects TRBV29-1 to TRBJ1-2; D might be TRBD1 (6 bases). The CDR3 contains 12 residues. V was cut by 4 bases and J by 5 bases, with 11 bases left in between. The germline CDR1 and CDR2 sequences are SQVTM and ANQGSEA. DNA of the CDR3: TGCAGCGTTGGAGGACAGATGTATGGCTACACCTTC. Its translation: CSVGGQMYGYTF.

The chain employs TRBV30 and TRBJ1-2, with 8 bases identical to TRBD1. The CDR3 has 16 amino acids. J was trimmed by 2 bases and V by 2 bases; bases with no gene match: 10. Germline CDR1 and CDR2: GTSNPN and SVGIG (reference sequence). The CDR3 loop reads CAWSLTFRTGNYGYTF. CDR3 bases: TGTGCCTGGAGTTTAACTTTTCGGACAGGGAACTATGGCTACACCTTC.